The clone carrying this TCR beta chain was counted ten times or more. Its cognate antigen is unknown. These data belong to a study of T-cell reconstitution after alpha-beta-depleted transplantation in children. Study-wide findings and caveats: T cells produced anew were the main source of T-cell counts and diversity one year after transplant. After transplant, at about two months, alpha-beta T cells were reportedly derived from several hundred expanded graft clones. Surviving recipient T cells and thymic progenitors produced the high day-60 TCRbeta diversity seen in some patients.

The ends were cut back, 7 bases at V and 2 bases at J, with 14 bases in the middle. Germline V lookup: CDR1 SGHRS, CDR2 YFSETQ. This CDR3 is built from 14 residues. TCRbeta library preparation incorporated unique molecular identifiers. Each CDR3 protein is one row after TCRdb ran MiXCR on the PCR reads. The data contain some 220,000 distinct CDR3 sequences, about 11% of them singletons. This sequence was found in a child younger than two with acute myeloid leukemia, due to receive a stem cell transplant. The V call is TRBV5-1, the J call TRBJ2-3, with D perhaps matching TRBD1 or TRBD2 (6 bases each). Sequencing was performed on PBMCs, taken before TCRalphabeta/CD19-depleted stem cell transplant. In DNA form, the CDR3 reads TGCGCCAGCTCTTGGGGGGCACACACAGATACGCAGTATTTT. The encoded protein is CASSWGAHTDTQYF.